Listed here are 16 T cell receptor beta chains from one sample, sequenced in a study of Ad26.COV2.S vaccination and SARS-CoV-2 variants. Here immunoSEQ multiplex PCR was the method, and the copy in TCRdb shows in-frame clones only, minus some. The repertoire holds hundreds of thousands of clones, around 89% seen once, with over 1.3% in the top ten. Specified treatment: about 20 received Ad26.COV2.S at low or high dose, single or two shots; about 5 received placebo; per-sample allocation not given. On day 63 after the first injection, vaccine and placebo recipients gave samples. The specimen comprised peripheral blood, sampled in a trial of Ad26.COV2.S vaccine versus placebo. Receptors were obtained from a person between 18 and 65 years old who received the Ad26.COV2.S COVID-19 vaccine or a placebo.

In this sample, this clone turned up once. CDR3 protein: CASSQVRGFTEAFF. CDR3 nucleotide sequence: TGTGCCAGCAGCCAAGTTCGGGGTTTCACTGAAGCTTTCTTT. The rearrangement uses TRBV14 and TRBJ1-1; D remains ambiguous. This CDR3 spans 14 amino acids. The germline V gene has CDR1 SGHDN and CDR2 FVKESK. The V end lost 1 base, the J end lost 4 bases, and 10 bases lay between the germline ends.

This chain uses TRBV4-3 with TRBJ1-2; no firm D call. V was cut by 8 bases and J by 1 base, with 17 bases left in between. CDR1 and CDR2 from the germline V gene are LGHNA and YSLEER. The CDR3 loop spans 15 amino acids. CDR3 nucleotides: TGCGCCAGCTCGGGAAAGGACGGCCATAACTATGGCTACACCTTC. Its protein is CASSGKDGHNYGYTF.

This clone was counted once. This chain uses TRBV15 with TRBJ1-1; D gene uncertain. V was clipped by 1 base and J by 5 bases, with 11 bases between them. Germline CDR1 is LNHNV and CDR2 is YYDKDF (reference sequence). The CDR3 extends over 14 amino acids. The CDR3 bases are TGTGCCACCAGCAGAGGGGAACGGGCGACTGAAGCTTTCTTT. Its protein is CATSRGERATEAFF.

The V call is TRBV3-1 (or the pseudogene TRBV3-2), the J call TRBJ1-3, with D possibly matching TRBD1 (6 bases). Per germline, CDR1 LGHDT and CDR2 YNNKEL (reference sequence). V lost 4 bases to trimming and J lost 1 base, with 8 bases between them. The length of the CDR3 is 14 residues. The CDR3: CASSLTGSGNTIYF. As DNA, the CDR3 is TGTGCCAGCAGCCTAACAGGGTCTGGAAACACCATATATTTT.

This chain links TRBV4-1 with TRBJ1-1, with D tentatively TRBD1 (5 bases). CDR3 length: 15 residues. The germline V and J ends were trimmed by 1 base and 6 bases, with 15 bases remaining between them. The germline CDR1 and CDR2 sequences are MGHRA and YSYEKL. The CDR3 nucleotides are TGCGCCAGCAGCCAAGCAATACAGGCAAACCCTGAAGCTTTCTTT. Protein product: CASSQAIQANPEAFF.

V usage is TRBV7-8 and J usage is TRBJ2-5; D remains ambiguous. Between the trimmed V and J ends, which lost 3 bases and 2 bases, there was a span of 10 bases. The CDR3 length is 14 residues. The germline V gene has CDR1 SGHVS and CDR2 FQNEAQ. CDR3 region: CASSFRNLQETQYF. Here the CDR3 DNA reads TGTGCCAGCAGCTTCCGAAACTTACAAGAGACCCAGTACTTC.

This CDR3 reads CASSQVGGAGGNEQFF. CDR3 DNA: TGTGCCAGCAGCCAGGTCGGGGGCGCGGGAGGGAATGAGCAGTTCTTC. The chain combines TRBV3-1 (or the pseudogene TRBV3-2) with TRBJ2-1; 9 nucleotides match TRBD2. After removal of 3 bases from V and 7 bases from J, the junction contained 10 bases not matched to a gene. The CDR3 extends over 16 amino acids. Germline CDR1 reads LGHDT; CDR2 reads YNNKEL (reference sequence).

V and J are TRBV19 and TRBJ2-5, with 10 bases aligning to TRBD1. Germline trimming cut 5 bases from V and 4 bases from J; bases unmatched to any gene: 7. The germline V gene has CDR1 LNHDA and CDR2 SQIVND (reference sequence). CDR3 size: 15 residues. The CDR3 here is CASSDRGRGRETQYF. The CDR3 nucleotides are TGTGCCAGTAGTGACAGGGGGCGCGGGAGAGAGACCCAGTACTTC. The whole variable domain, remainder taken from reference TRBV19 and TRBJ2-5, is DGGITQSPKYLFRKEGQNVTLSCEQNLNHDAMYWYRQDPGQGLRLIYYSQIVNDFQKGDIAEGYSVSREKKESFPLTVTSAQKNPTAFYLCASSDRGRGRETQYFGPGTRLLVL.

This clone was seen only once. The CDR3 is CASSLTPLNEKLFF. The CDR3 nucleotides are TGTGCCAGCAGCTTAACCCCCCTTAATGAAAAACTGTTTTTT. V is TRBV7-3 and J is TRBJ1-4; no clear D gene. Germline loops: CDR1 SGHTA, CDR2 FQGTGA. Between the trimmed V and J ends, which lost 0 bases and 4 bases, there was a span of 6 bases. The CDR3 runs 14 residues.

V is TRBV5-1 and J is TRBJ2-1; 14 nucleotides match TRBD2. Germline CDR1 and CDR2: SGHRS and YFSETQ. Trimming cost V 3 bases and J 9 bases; bases outside gene matches: 5. The CDR3 is 15 residues long. CDR3 amino acids: CASSWGLAGETEQFF. The CDR3 nucleotides are TGCGCCAGCAGCTGGGGACTAGCGGGAGAAACTGAGCAGTTCTTC.

The chain links TRBV6-5 to TRBJ2-7; D is possibly TRBD1 or TRBD2 (5 bases each). The CDR3 length is 14 residues. Germline V gives CDR1 MNHEY, CDR2 SVGAGI. Trimming took 7 bases from V and 4 from J, leaving 17 bases between them. The chain's CDR3 is CASNPTGTLYEQYF. CDR3 sequence (DNA): TGTGCCAGCAATCCTACCGGGACCCTATACGAGCAGTACTTC.

This chain joins TRBV5-1 and TRBJ2-3; TRBD2 aligns across 11 bases. This CDR3 has 18 residues. Germline CDR1 reads SGHRS; CDR2 reads YFSETQ. The trim removed 0 bases at V and 0 bases at J, leaving 6 bases unmatched. DNA for the CDR3: TGCGCCAGCAGCTTGGGACTAGCGGGGTTCGGTAGCACAGATACGCAGTATTTT. Translation: CASSLGLAGFGSTDTQYF. The full variable domain, with the rest looked up from reference TRBV5-1 and TRBJ2-3, is KAGVTQTPRYLIKTRGQQVTLSCSPISGHRSVSWYQQTPGQGLQFLFEYFSETQRNKGNFPGRFSGRQFSNSRSEMNVSTLELGDSALYLCASSLGLAGFGSTDTQYFGPGTRLTVL.

The chain combines TRBV27 with TRBJ2-7; no clear D gene. The V end was cut by 6 bases, the J end by 0 bases, with 15 bases between. The CDR3 extends over 15 amino acids. Germline V gene data show CDR1 as MNHEY and CDR2 as SMNVEV (reference sequence). The CDR3 sequence: CASSSWGRSSYEQYF. Written as DNA, the CDR3 is TGTGCCAGCAGCTCTTGGGGTAGGAGCTCCTACGAGCAGTACTTC.

This chain joins TRBV19 and TRBJ1-5, with 8 positions matching TRBD1. The CDR3 is 19 amino acids. The germline V gene encodes CDR1 LNHDA and CDR2 SQIVND (reference sequence). Unmatched junction bases numbered 20, after V lost 4 bases and J lost 6 bases. Here the CDR3 DNA reads TGTGCCAGTAGTAGGACAGGGCAGGGCAGGAGGTTTGGGCTTCAGCCCCAGCATTTT. Encoded protein: CASSRTGQGRRFGLQPQHF. Variable domain in full (rest from reference TRBV19 and TRBJ1-5): DGGITQSPKYLFRKEGQNVTLSCEQNLNHDAMYWYRQDPGQGLRLIYYSQIVNDFQKGDIAEGYSVSREKKESFPLTVTSAQKNPTAFYLCASSRTGQGRRFGLQPQHFGDGTRLSIL.

This chain connects TRBV7-2 to TRBJ1-1; D is undetermined. CDR1 is SGHTA, CDR2 FQGNSA, per germline. The germline V and J ends were trimmed by 5 bases and 4 bases, with 14 bases remaining between them. The CDR3 spans 14 residues. CDR3 amino acids: CASSPHADGTEAFF. In nucleotides, the CDR3 is TGTGCCAGCAGCCCGCATGCTGACGGCACTGAAGCTTTCTTT.

The chain uses TRBV5-8 and TRBJ1-5; unclear D gene. Trimming took 0 bases from V and 6 from J, leaving 7 bases between them. The germline V gene encodes CDR1 SGHTS and CDR2 YDEGEE. This CDR3 has 13 residues. The CDR3, as DNA: TGTGCCAGCAGCTTGGTGGCAGTTCAGCCCCAGCATTTT. Translating it yields CASSLVAVQPQHF.